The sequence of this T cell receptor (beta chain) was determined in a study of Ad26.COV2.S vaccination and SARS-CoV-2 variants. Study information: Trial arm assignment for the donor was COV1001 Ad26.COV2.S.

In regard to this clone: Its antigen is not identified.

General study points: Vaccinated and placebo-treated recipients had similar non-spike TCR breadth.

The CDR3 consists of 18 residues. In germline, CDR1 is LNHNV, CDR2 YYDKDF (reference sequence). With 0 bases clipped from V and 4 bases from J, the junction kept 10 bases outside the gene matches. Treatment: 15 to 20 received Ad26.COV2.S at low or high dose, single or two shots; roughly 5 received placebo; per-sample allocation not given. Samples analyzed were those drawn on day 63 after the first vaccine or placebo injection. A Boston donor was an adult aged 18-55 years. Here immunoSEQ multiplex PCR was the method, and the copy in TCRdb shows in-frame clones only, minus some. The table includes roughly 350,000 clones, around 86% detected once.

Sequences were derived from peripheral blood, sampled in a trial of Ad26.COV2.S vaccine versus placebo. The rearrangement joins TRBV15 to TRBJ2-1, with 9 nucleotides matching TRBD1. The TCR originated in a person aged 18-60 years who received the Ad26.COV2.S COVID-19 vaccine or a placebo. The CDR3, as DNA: TGTGCCACCAGCAGAGACCATCTTGGGACAGGGCCATACAATGAGCAGTTCTTC. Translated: CATSRDHLGTGPYNEQFF.